Sequencing of this TCR beta chain was carried out in a study of CD8+CD57+ T cells in acquired aplastic anemia. It was genomic DNA that served as the template for profiling TCR beta VDJ and CDR3. Via MiXCR, TCRdb re-called the reads, giving one row per CDR3 protein. This table holds about 58,000 distinct CDR3 sequences, approximately 50% found once. The junction had 6 bases not matched to a gene; V was cut back by 7 bases and J by 5 bases. The germline CDR1 and CDR2 sequences are MGHDK and SYGVNS. This CDR3 comprises 13 residues. Sequencing was done on patients that had shown CD8+CD57+ cell expansion by flow cytometry.

The material sequenced was sorted CD4+, CD8+, or CD8+CD57+ T cells (not recorded which) from PBMCs. The origin of this receptor is a human donor with aplastic anemia. The chain couples TRBV25-1 to TRBJ2-7, with 9 bases aligning to TRBD1. The DNA of the CDR3 is TGTGCCAGCATTAAACAGGGGGCAAACGAGCAGTACTTC. This translates into CASIKQGANEQYF.